In this sample, the clone carrying this T cell receptor (beta chain) turned up many times. The record originates from a study of blood T cell repertoires in COVID-19. Study as a whole: Some COVID-19 samples were acute and others convalescent; all came from the United States, Italy and Spain.

Per the original methods: Reference gene primer amplification gave estimated nucleated cell counts. The repertoire was sequenced with immunoSEQ multiplex PCR; TCRdb's copy has only in-frame clones and lacks some. V and J calls and clone size are those listed in that table; D and trimming were worked out from the DNA. Of roughly 190,000 clones in the sample, about 85% were seen once. In germline, CDR1 is LGHNA, CDR2 YNFKEQ. Trimming stripped 0 bases from V and 5 bases from J, with 8 bases between. The CDR3 has 15 amino acids. The V gene is TRBV4-2, the J gene TRBJ1-6; D is uncertain. Input material: peripheral blood. This clonotype was sampled from a woman older than 75 in a cohort sampled during active or convalescent COVID-19. CDR3 region: CASSQDSGNNSPLHF. In DNA, the CDR3 is TGTGCCAGCAGCCAAGATTCCGGGAATAATTCACCCCTCCACTTT.